The rows below give T cell receptor beta chains drawn from one sample of a study of T cell responses to AZD1222 COVID-19 vaccine. Sequencing used immunoSEQ multiplex PCR; TCRdb keeps in-frame clones, though not all of them. The repertoire consists of about 120,000 clones, with 90% to 95% occurring once and the leading ten covering roughly 4.5%. The specimen comprised peripheral blood, sampled on day 0 of AZD1222 vaccination. The receptors were sampled from an adult in good health. Each CDR3 is given with its conserved first and last residue. The D gene is left open where the match is weak. Where a row states a size, it is once, few, many or the class of an expanded clone; other rows omit it.

-	TRBV6-2/TRBV6-3	TRBD1	TRBJ1-6	TGTGCCAGCAGTCAGCCGGGACAGGGAGGGTCACCCCTCCACTTT	CASSQPGQGGSPLHF
-	TRBV19	-	TRBJ1-3	TGTGCCAGTCAAGCTGGAAACACCATATATTTT	CASQAGNTIYF
once	TRBV30	-	TRBJ1-2	TGTGCCTGGAGTGTAGGCGTCAACGACTATGGCTACACCTTC	CAWSVGVNDYGYTF
-	TRBV5-1	-	TRBJ2-1	TGCGCCAGCAGCTTGGGCGGGGGCCGGGTCGATGAGCAGTTCTTC	CASSLGGGRVDEQFF
-	TRBV2	-	TRBJ1-2	TGTGCCAGCAGAAGGGATGGCTACACCTTC	CASRRDGYTF
-	TRBV19	-	TRBJ2-1	TGTGCCAGTAGTATAGATGGCAGGTTAGGCAATGAGCAGTTCTTC	CASSIDGRLGNEQFF
-	TRBV5-1	-	TRBJ1-1	TGCGCCAGCAGCTTGAGGCAGGGGACCACTAGGGACACTGAAGCTTTCTTT	CASSLRQGTTRDTEAFF
few	TRBV27	-	TRBJ2-4	TGTGCCAGCAGTTTAACGGCAATAGCCAAAAACATTCAGTACTTC	CASSLTAIAKNIQYF
-	TRBV24-1	TRBD1	TRBJ1-1	TGTGCCACCAGTGACCCACCGGGACAGGGCACCACTGAAGCTTTCTTT	CATSDPPGQGTTEAFF
-	TRBV20-1	-	TRBJ2-5	TGCAGTGCCACGAGAGGGGGGACCCAGTACTTC	CSATRGGTQYF
-	TRBV12-3/TRBV12-4	TRBD1	TRBJ1-2	TGTGCCAGCAGTTTCCGACAGGGCGGAGGCTACACCTTC	CASSFRQGGGYTF
-	TRBV5-1	-	TRBJ1-1	TGCGCCAGCAGACTGGCCGGCACGAACACTGAAGCTTTCTTT	CASRLAGTNTEAFF
-	TRBV3-1/TRBV3-2	-	TRBJ1-1	TGTGCCAGCAGCCAAGGAGACAGGTTGAACACTGAAGCTTTCTTT	CASSQGDRLNTEAFF
-	TRBV7-3	-	TRBJ1-1	TGTGCCAGCAGCTTAACTCGGGGGGTGGACACTGAAGCTTTCTTT	CASSLTRGVDTEAFF
once	TRBV5-8	-	TRBJ2-1	TGTGCCAGCAGCTTGATCCTCTCCTACAATGAGCAGTTCTTC	CASSLILSYNEQFF
-	TRBV6-5	TRBD1	TRBJ2-4	TGTGCCAGCAGTTACCGGGGACAGGGGTGGAACATTCAGTACTTC	CASSYRGQGWNIQYF
-	TRBV2	TRBD1	TRBJ1-2	TGTGCCAGCTACCTCCGGGACAGGGCACATGGCTACACCTTC	CASYLRDRAHGYTF
-	TRBV5-1	TRBD1	TRBJ1-2	TGCGCCAGCAGCCCGTGGGACAGGCCCCGCGATGGCTACACCTTC	CASSPWDRPRDGYTF
-	TRBV5-1	-	TRBJ1-5	TGCGCCAGCAGCTTGAGCTCCTCTAGTCAGCCCCAGCATTTT	CASSLSSSSQPQHF
once	TRBV9	-	TRBJ2-5	TGTGCCAGCAGCGACTCTCCAGAGACCCAGTACTTC	CASSDSPETQYF
-	TRBV7-9	-	TRBJ2-2	TGTGCCAGCAGCTTGGGAGAGAGGGTGAACACCGGGGAGCTGTTTTTT	CASSLGERVNTGELFF
-	TRBV10-1	TRBD1	TRBJ1-6	TGCGCCAGCAGTGGGGGGACAGGGACCATGTGTTATAATTCACCCCTCCACTTT	CASSGGTGTMCYNSPLHF
-	TRBV4-3	TRBD2	TRBJ2-6	TGCGCCAGCAGCCTCCTAGCGGACGGTTCTGGGGCCAACGTCCTGACTTTC	CASSLLADGSGANVLTF
-	TRBV27	TRBD1	TRBJ1-1	TGTGCCAGCAAATACGACAGGGGCACTGAAGCTTTCTTT	CASKYDRGTEAFF
-	TRBV11-3	TRBD1	TRBJ2-2	TGTGCCAGCAGCTTTTACAGGGGCACCGGGGAGCTGTTTTTT	CASSFYRGTGELFF
-	TRBV5-1	-	TRBJ2-5	TGCGCCAGCAGCTCTGGACGGGGGCGGGAGACCCAGTACTTC	CASSSGRGRETQYF